This T cell receptor beta chain appears in the sequencing data of a study of blood T cells in healthy people across ages (dated by TCRdb to 2014 to 2015). Regarding the study in general: In model experiments, template switching captured roughly one uniquely barcoded TCR beta cDNA molecule for every two T cells. The study measured age-related changes in TCR beta repertoire diversity using deep sequencing normalized with unique cDNA molecular identifiers. To avoid experimental bias, donors of different ages were spread randomly across the sequencing lanes. Donors were grouped into four age groups: young (average roughly 15 years), middle-aged (around 39), aged (about 59) and long-lived (about 89). For two donors (one aged 18 to 30 and one aged 80 or older), the study analyzed two additional independent replicas of 1 million unique cDNA reads from the same blood draw.

Receptor libraries were prepared by 5' RACE. The instrument given in TCRdb is Illumina HiSeq 2500. A second PCR of about 6 to 11 cycles was performed with a sample-barcoded 5' primer and a J-beta primer mix. A template-switch 5' adaptor carrying 12 random nucleotides introduced a unique molecular identifier onto each TCR beta cDNA molecule. Each sample yielded at least 2.5 million CDR3-containing paired-end reads. All of the RNA was converted into first-strand cDNA using the Mint cDNA synthesis kit, with a TRBC-specific oligonucleotide serving as the primer. Following uracil-DNA glycosylase treatment, a first 18-cycle PCR with universal primers M1SS and BC2_uni_R was performed on all cDNA. The paper's processing steps were these. For normalization, 1 million high-quality reads, each with a distinct molecular identifier, were randomly selected from each sample. Reads with shared molecular identifiers were discarded instead of being binned into consensus sequences. MiTCR, set to a Q25 quality threshold and the strictest error-elimination algorithm, was used for CDR3 identification, clonotype clustering and error correction. A nonparametric unseen species model using Euler transformation provided a lower-bound estimate of total TCR beta diversity. Using fastp at Q25 and MiXCR, TCRdb reprocessed the public reads and kept productive beta chains. Each record represents a unique CDR3 protein, reported with the most common genes and DNA among its rows. TCRdb assigned the V and J calls; the authors' analysis was not used. This sample is represented by about 1.8 million distinct CDR3 sequences; 49% of them were singletons. The ten largest clonotypes hold less than 2.5% of the sample.

A word on this clonotype: Its target antigen remains unknown. No per-base quality is available; no much larger clone lies one base away.

The germline V gene encodes CDR1 MNHEY and CDR2 SVGEGT. The CDR3 holds 13 amino acids from the cysteine to the phenylalanine. The CDR3 DNA has 39 bases and is translated from base 1. V loses 7 bases, J loses 6 bases, and the germline ends lie 16 bases apart. Study-level results and caveats: Compared with the aged group, more naive CD4+ T cells, fewer expanded clones and increased TCR diversity were shown by the long-lived group, suggesting age selection. Estimates of total diversity based on one million sequenced T cells were considered lower bounds and underestimates. Bulk unsorted PBMC profiling prevented conclusive comparison of naive and antigen-experienced compartments. Donor CMV infection status was unknown, potentially confounding age-related changes in expanded clonotypes. A strong correlation was found between observed TCR beta diversity and the percentage of naive T cells measured by flow cytometry. As age increased, observed TCR beta diversity per million T cells dropped in a roughly linear way, and a significant reduction was already evident by age 40.

The donors were roughly 40 Caucasian individuals from Russia, aged roughly 6 to 95 years, who were systemically healthy. Each donor gave around 9.8 milliliters of peripheral blood, collected into EDTA-treated Vacutainer tubes. Ficoll-Paque density-gradient centrifugation was used to isolate PBMCs, with at least 6.5 million obtained per sample. Trizol reagent was used to extract total RNA from PBMCs, with at least 5.5 micrograms per sample. For every donor, an aliquot of PBMCs went through flow cytometry to measure the percentages of naive CD45RAhigh/CD27high T cells. The sample was blood. The rearrangement joined TRBV6-2 or TRBV6-3 to TRBJ2-7; a tentative D match to TRBD2 spans 5 bases. This sequence originates from a woman aged 40 to 50 in good health. In nucleotides, the sequence is TGTGCCAGCACGAATACGCGGGCAGGCGAGCAGTACTTC. This sequence encodes CASTNTRAGEQYF.